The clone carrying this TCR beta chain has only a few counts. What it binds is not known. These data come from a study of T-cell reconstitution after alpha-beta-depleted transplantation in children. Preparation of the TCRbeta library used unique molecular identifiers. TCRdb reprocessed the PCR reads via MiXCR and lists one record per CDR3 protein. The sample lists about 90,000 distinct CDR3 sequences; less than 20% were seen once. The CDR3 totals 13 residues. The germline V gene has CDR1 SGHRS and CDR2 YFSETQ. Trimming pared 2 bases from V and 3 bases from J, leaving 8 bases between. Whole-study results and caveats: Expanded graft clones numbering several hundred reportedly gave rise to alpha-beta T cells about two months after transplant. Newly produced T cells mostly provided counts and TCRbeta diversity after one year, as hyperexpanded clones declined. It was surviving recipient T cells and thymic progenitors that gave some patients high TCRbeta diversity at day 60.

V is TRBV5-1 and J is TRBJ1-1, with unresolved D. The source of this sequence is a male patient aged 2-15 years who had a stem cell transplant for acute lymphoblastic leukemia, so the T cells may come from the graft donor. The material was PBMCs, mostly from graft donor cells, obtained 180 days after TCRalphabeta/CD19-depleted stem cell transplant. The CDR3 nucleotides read TGCGCCAGCAGCTTAGTGAGGGACACTGAAGCTTTCTTT. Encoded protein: CASSLVRDTEAFF.